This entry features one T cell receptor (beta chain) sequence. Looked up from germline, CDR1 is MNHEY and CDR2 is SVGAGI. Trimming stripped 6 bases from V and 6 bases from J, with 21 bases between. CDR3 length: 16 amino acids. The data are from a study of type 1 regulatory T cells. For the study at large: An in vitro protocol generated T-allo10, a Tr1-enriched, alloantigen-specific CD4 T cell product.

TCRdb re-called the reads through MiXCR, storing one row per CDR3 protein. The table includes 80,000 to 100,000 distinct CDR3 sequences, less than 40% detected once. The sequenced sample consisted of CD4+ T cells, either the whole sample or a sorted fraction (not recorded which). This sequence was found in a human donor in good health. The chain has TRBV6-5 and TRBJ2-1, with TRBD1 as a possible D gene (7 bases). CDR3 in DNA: TGTGCCAGCAGCCCGCTCCTCGGGCAGGGGGGCAATGAGCAGTTCTTC. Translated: CASSPLLGQGGNEQFF.